This T cell receptor beta chain was sequenced in a study of beta chain features in type 1 diabetes. Study results and caveats: Across all four CD4+ subsets, people with type 1 diabetes showed modestly shorter TCRB CDR3s. Fewer junction insertions and more nucleotide deletions appeared in type 1 diabetes patients. The analysis here could not establish whether HLA type shapes TCRB rearrangement.

Note on this clone: Its antigen is still unknown.

Isolated RNA was reverse transcribed in full, so expressed TCRB transcripts were sequenced. Measured with immunoSEQ multiplex PCR; TCRdb has only the in-frame clones, and not every one. The sample lists 52,000 or so clones, roughly half occurring once. Trimming at V came to 4 bases and at J to 3 bases, leaving 4 bases not matched to a gene. The germline CDR1 and CDR2 sequences are SGHRS and YFSETQ. The CDR3 has 14 amino acids. Central memory, naive, regulatory and stem cell-like memory CD4+ cells were sorted by CD45RO/CCR7/CD25/CD127/CD95/CD27. This receptor was taken from a woman aged 40 to 49 with type 1 diabetes. The sequenced sample consisted of Tregs from blood. The chain recombines TRBV5-1 with TRBJ2-1; TRBD1 matches at 7 bases. The CDR3 sequence is CASSAGTDYNEQFF. As DNA, the CDR3 is TGCGCCAGCAGCGCCGGGACAGACTACAATGAGCAGTTCTTC. Filled out from reference TRBV5-1 and TRBJ2-1, the complete variable domain reads KAGVTQTPRYLIKTRGQQVTLSCSPISGHRSVSWYQQTPGQGLQFLFEYFSETQRNKGNFPGRFSGRQFSNSRSEMNVSTLELGDSALYLCASSAGTDYNEQFFGPGTRLTVL.